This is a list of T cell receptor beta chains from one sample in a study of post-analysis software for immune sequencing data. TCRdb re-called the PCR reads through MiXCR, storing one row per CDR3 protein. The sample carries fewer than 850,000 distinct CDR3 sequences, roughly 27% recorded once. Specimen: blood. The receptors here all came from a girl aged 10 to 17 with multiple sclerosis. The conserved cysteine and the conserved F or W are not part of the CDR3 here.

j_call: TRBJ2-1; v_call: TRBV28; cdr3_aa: ATTSSGLYNEQF
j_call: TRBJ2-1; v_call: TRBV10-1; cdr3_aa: ASSEWPPGASSYNEQF
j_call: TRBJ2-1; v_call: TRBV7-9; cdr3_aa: ASRTGTSGNEQF
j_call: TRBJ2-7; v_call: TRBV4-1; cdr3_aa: ASSPGVISSYEQY
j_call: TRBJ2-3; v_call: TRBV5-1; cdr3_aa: ASSLVREADTQY
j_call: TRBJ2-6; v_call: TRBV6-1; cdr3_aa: ASTPREAGANVLT
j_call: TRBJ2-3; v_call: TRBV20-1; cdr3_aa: SASPSGWPFSTDTQY
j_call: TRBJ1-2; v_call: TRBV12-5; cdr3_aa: ASGLDRIGYT
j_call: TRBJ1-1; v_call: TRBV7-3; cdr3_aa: ASSPGTGQAF
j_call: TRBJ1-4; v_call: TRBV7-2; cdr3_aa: ASSLEPGSSEKLF
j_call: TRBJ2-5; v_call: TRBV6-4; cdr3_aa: ASSDQRGGPETQY
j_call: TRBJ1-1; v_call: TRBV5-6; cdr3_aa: ASSLGGTVYEAF
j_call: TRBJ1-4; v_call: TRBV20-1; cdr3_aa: SAPDRVPEKLF
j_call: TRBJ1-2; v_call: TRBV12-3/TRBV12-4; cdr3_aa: ASSPIDRPLGYT
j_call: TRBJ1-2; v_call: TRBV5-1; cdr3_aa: ASTRRQGGYGYT
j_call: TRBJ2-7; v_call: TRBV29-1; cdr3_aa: SPGSSGSLNEQY
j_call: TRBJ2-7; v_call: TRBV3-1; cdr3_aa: ASSQRGVGHEQY
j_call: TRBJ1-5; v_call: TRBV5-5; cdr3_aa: ASRLDSNQPQH
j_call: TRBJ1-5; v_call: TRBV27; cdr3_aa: ASSPYWGQVRNQPQH
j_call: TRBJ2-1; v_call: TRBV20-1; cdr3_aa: SAPPSYNEQF
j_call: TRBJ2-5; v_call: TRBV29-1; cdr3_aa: SVELAGETQY
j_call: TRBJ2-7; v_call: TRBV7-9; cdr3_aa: ASSWGGAVSYEQY
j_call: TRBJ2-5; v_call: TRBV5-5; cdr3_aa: ASSSSTRGQNEQY
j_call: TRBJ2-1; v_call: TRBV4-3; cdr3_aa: ASSQGRTGNYNEQF
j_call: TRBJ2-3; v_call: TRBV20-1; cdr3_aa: SASLASGPLGGDTQY
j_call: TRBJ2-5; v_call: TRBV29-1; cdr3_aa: SVDPGTGGDPQY
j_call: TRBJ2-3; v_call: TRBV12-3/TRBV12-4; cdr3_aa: ASSPHPGGKDTQY
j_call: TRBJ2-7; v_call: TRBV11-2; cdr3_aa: ASSLDGGAHEQY
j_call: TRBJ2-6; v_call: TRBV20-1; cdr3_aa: SARILGANVLT
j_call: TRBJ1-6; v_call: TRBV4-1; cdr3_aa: ASSQRILGRVQLVSPLH
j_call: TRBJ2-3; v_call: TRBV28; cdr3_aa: ASTDRGVSTDTQY
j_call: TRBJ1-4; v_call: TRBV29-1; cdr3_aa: SGGDSYNEKLF
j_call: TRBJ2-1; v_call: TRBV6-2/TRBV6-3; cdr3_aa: ASSFTGLAGRSREQF
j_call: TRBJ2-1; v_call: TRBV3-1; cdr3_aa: AIARGPGQRVHEQF
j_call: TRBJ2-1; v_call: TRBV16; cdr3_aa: ASSQSAGISYNEQF
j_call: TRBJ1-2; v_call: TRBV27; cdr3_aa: ASSLDGGAIYT
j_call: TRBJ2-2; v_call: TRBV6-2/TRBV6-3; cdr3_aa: ASSPGTDTGELF
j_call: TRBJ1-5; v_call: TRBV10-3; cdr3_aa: ATHAGTGSSNQPQH
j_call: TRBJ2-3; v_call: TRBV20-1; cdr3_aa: ISPGGDTQY
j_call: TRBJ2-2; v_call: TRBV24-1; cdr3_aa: ATSEVRENSGELF
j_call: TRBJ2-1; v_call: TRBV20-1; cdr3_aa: SASPLAGAFSSYNEQF
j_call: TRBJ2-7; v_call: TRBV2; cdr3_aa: ASGPQGSGYSYEQY
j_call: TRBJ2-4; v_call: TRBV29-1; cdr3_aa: SVATEGDIQY
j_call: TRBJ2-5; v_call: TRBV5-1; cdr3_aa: ASSLVSGPRETQY
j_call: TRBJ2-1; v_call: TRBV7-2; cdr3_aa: ASSPWDRVRDNEQF
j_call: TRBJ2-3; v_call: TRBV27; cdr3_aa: AGSWGPSRAQY
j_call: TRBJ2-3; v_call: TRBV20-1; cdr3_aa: SASRERVNVDTQY
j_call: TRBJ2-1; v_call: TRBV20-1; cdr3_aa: SVPDSRSYNEQF
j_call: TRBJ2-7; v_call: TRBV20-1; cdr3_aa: SARALALVEQY
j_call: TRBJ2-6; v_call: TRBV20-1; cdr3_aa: SATDRGQNSGANVLT
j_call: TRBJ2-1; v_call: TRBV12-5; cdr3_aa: ASGLVRRAAGNEQF
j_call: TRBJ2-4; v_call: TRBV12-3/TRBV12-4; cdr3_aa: ASSRDSHIQY
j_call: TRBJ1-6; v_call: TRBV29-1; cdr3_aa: SVRQGEALH
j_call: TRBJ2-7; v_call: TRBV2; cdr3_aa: ASSEAPGGEQY
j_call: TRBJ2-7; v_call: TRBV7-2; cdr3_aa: ASSFTAQYEQY
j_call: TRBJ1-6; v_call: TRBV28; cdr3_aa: ASSGTGHGSPLH
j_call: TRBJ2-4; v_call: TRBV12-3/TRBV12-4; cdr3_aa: ASSLARTLAKNIQY
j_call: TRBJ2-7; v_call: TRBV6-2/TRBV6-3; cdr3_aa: ASRLTSGSYEQY